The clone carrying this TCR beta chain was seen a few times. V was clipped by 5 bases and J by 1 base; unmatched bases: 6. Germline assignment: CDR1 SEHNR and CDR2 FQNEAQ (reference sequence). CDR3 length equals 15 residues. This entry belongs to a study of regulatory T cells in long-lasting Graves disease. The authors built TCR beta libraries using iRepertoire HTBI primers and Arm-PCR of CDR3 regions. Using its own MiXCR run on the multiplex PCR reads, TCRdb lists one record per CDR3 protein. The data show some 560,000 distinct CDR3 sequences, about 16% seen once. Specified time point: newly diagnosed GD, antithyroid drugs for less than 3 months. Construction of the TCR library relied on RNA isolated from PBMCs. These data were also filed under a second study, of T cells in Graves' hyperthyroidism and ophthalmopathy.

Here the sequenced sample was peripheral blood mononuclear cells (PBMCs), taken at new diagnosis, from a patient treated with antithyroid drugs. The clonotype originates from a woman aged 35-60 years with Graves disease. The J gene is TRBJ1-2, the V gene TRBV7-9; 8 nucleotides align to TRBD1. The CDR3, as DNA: TGTGCCAGCAGCCAGGGGGCAGGTGATAACTATGGCTACACCTTC. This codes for CASSQGAGDNYGYTF.